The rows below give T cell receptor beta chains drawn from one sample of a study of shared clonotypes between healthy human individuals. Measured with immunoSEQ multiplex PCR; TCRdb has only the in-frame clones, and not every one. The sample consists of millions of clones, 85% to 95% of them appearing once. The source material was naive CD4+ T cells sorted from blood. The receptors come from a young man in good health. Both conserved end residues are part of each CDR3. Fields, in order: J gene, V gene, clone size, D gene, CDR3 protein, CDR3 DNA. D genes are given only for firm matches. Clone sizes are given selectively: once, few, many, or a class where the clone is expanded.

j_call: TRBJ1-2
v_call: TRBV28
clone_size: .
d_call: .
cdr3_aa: CASSLDRLLYGYTF
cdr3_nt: TGTGCCAGCAGTTTAGACCGATTATTGTATGGCTACACCTTC

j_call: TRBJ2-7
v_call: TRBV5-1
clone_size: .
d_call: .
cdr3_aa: CASSFGGVSSYEQYF
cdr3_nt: TGCGCCAGCAGCTTCGGCGGGGTTAGTTCCTACGAGCAGTACTTC

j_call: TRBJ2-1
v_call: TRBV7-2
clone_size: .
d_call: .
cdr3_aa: CASSLARANNEQFF
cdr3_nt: TGTGCCAGCAGCTTAGCTAGGGCTAACAATGAGCAGTTCTTC

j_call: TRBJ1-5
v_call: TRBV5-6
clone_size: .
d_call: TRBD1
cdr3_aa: CASSLGTGINQPQHF
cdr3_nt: TGTGCCAGCAGCTTGGGGACAGGAATTAATCAGCCCCAGCATTTT

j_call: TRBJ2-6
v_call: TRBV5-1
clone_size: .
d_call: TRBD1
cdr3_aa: CASSREPGQDIRANVLTF
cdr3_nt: TGCGCCAGCAGCCGTGAGCCGGGACAGGACATTAGGGCCAACGTCCTGACTTTC

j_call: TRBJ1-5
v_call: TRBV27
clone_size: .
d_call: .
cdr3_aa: CASSSGTTVPQPQHF
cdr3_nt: TGTGCCAGCAGTTCCGGGACAACGGTTCCCCAGCCCCAGCATTTT

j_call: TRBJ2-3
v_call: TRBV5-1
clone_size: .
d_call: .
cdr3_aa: CASSSTGLTDTQYF
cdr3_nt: TGCGCCAGCAGCTCAACAGGACTCACAGATACGCAGTATTTT

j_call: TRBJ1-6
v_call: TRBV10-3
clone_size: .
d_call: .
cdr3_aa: CAISESEGSSYNSPLHF
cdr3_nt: TGTGCCATCAGTGAGTCTGAGGGAAGCTCCTATAATTCACCCCTCCACTTT

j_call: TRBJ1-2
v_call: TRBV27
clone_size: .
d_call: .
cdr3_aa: CASSLSFGQGYGYTF
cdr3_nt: TGTGCCAGCAGTTTATCGTTTGGTCAGGGCTATGGCTACACCTTC

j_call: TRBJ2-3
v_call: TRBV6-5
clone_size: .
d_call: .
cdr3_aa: CASRQGSDTQYF
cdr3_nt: TGTGCCAGCAGGCAGGGCTCAGATACGCAGTATTTT

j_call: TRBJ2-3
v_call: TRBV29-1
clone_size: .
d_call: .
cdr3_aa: CSSDRSKTDTQYF
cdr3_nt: TGCAGCTCAGACAGGTCCAAAACAGATACGCAGTATTTT

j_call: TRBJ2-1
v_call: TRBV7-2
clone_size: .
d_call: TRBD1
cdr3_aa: CASARGTGYNEQFF
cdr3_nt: TGTGCCAGCGCTCGAGGGACAGGCTACAATGAGCAGTTCTTC

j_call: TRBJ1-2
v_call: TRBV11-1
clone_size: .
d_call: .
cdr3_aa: CASSLPLGSGYTF
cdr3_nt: TGTGCCAGCAGCCTACCTTTAGGATCTGGCTACACCTTC

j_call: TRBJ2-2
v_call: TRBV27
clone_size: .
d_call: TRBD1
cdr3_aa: CASSSAWDRTNTGELFF
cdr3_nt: TGTGCCAGCAGTTCAGCCTGGGACAGGACGAACACCGGGGAGCTGTTTTTT

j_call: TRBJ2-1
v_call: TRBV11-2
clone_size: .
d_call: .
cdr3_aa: CASSLAFRGPPYNEQFF
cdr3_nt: TGTGCCAGCAGCTTAGCTTTTAGAGGGCCCCCGTACAATGAGCAGTTCTTC

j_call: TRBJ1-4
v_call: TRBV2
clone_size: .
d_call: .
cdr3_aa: CASSEGYRGATNEKLFF
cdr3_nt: TGTGCCAGCAGTGAAGGGTACCGTGGCGCAACTAATGAAAAACTGTTTTTT

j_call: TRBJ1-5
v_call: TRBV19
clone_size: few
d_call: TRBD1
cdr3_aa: CASSIRDRGHNQPQHF
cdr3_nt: TGTGCCAGTAGTATCCGGGACAGGGGACACAATCAGCCCCAGCATTTT

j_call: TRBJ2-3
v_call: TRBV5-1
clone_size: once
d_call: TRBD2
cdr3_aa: CASSPTTSGGLSDTQYF
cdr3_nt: TGCGCCAGCAGCCCAACGACTAGCGGGGGTTTATCAGATACGCAGTATTTT

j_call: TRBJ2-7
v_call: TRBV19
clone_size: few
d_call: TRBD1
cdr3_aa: CASRQTGDPSYEQYF
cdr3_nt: TGTGCCAGTAGGCAAACAGGGGACCCTTCCTACGAGCAGTACTTC

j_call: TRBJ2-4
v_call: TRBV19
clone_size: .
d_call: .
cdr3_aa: CASSDPSGLSANIQYF
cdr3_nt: TGTGCCAGTAGTGACCCCTCGGGACTTTCTGCGAACATTCAGTACTTC

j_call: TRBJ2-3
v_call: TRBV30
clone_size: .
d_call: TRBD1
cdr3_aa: CAWGTGTASTDTQYF
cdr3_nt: TGTGCCTGGGGGACCGGGACAGCTAGCACAGATACGCAGTATTTT

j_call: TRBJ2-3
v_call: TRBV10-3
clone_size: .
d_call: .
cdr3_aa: CAISEGASDTQYF
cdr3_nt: TGTGCCATCAGTGAGGGGGCTAGCGATACGCAGTATTTT

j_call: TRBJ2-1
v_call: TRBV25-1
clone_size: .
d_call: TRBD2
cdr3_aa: CASSEGGSQVNEQFF
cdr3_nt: TGTGCCAGCAGTGAGGGGGGGTCTCAGGTCAATGAGCAGTTCTTC

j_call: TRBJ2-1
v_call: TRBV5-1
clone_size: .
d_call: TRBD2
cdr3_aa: CASSQSGTPNNEQFF
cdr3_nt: TGCGCCAGCAGCCAAAGCGGGACGCCTAACAATGAGCAGTTCTTC

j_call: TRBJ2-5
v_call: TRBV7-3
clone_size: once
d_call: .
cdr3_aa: CASSSIGATVETQYF
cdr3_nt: TGTGCCAGCAGCTCTATAGGTGCGACCGTAGAGACCCAGTACTTC

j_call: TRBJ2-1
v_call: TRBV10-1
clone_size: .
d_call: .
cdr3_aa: CASSHGSNEQFF
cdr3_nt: TGCGCCAGCAGCCATGGGAGTAATGAGCAGTTCTTC

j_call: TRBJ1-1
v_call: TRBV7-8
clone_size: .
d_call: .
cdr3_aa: CASSYSWNTEAFF
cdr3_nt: TGTGCCAGCAGTTACAGTTGGAACACTGAAGCTTTCTTT

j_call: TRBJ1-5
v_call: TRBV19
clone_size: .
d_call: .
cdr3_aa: CASSIARGPQHF
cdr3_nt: TGTGCCAGTAGTATCGCCAGGGGGCCCCAGCATTTT

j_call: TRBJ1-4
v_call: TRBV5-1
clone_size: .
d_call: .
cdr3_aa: CASSLQGSNEKLFF
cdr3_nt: TGCGCCAGCAGCTTACAGGGCAGTAATGAAAAACTGTTTTTT

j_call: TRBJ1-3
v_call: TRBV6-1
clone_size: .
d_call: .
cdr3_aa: CASSEDPNPSLHTIYF
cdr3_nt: TGTGCCAGCAGTGAAGACCCGAACCCTTCCCTGCACACCATATATTTT

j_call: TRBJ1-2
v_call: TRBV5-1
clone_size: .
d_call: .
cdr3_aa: CPPAKGGLLYGYTF
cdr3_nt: TGCCCCCCAGCGAAAGGGGGACTTCTTTATGGCTACACCTTC

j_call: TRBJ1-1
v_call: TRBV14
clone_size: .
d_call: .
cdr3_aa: CASSLQENTEAFF
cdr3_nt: TGTGCCAGCAGCCTACAGGAGAACACTGAAGCTTTCTTT

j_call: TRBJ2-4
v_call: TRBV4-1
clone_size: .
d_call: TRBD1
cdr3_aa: CASSHQDRDENIQYF
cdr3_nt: TGCGCCAGCAGCCACCAAGACAGGGATGAGAACATTCAGTACTTC

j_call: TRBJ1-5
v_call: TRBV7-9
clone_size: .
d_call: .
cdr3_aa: CASSAPGPNQPQHF
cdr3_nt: TGTGCCAGCAGCGCACCGGGACCAAATCAGCCCCAGCATTTT

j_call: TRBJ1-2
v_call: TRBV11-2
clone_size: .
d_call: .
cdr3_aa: CASSSLRDLLQDSYGYTF
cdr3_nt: TGTGCCAGCAGCAGTCTACGGGACCTCCTGCAGGATAGCTATGGCTACACCTTC